Following are 17 T cell receptor beta chains from one sample sequenced in a study of sequential checkpoint blockade in melanoma. As to treatment: randomized to nivolumab then ipilimumab (arm A) or the reverse (arm B). Assay used: immunoSEQ multiplex PCR; TCRdb lists only in-frame clones, some missing. The table lists approximately 28,000 clones, about 89% of them singletons, with 13% to 15% in the top ten. This sample comprised CD8+ T cells sorted from blood (inferred from file names), obtained from a patient given nivolumab and ipilimumab in sequence. These receptors all stem from a human donor with melanoma.

The table lists this clone with a count of one. The rearrangement links TRBV7-9 to TRBJ2-2; 7 positions agree with TRBD1. J lost 2 bases, V lost 0 bases, and 6 bases had no gene match. Germline V lookup: CDR1 SEHNR, CDR2 FQNEAQ (reference sequence). The CDR3 loop spans 17 amino acids. Here the CDR3 DNA reads TGTGCCAGCAGCTTAGCTGACAGGGATACAAACACCGGGGAGCTGTTTTTT. This codes for CASSLADRDTNTGELFF.

The chain recombines TRBV2 with TRBJ2-5; 7 bases line up with TRBD1. CDR1 is SNHLY and CDR2 is FYNNEI in the germline V gene. J was trimmed by 2 bases and V by 8 bases; bases with no gene match: 8. The CDR3 contains 14 residues. The CDR3 loop is CASSDRLVQETQYF. The CDR3 coding sequence is TGTGCCAGCTCGGACAGGCTGGTTCAAGAGACCCAGTACTTC.

J is TRBJ2-7 and V is TRBV4-3; 7 nucleotides match TRBD2. V gave up 4 bases and J gave up 2 bases; unmatched junction bases: 8. CDR1 is LGHNA, CDR2 YSLEER, per germline. This CDR3 spans 15 amino acids. The DNA for the CDR3 is TGCGCCAGCAGCCCAAAACTAGCGCCCACCTACGAGCAGTACGTC. It translates to CASSPKLAPTYEQYV.

In nucleotides, the CDR3 is TGTGCCAGCAGCCAAATAGCGGGAAGGGGGGAGACCCAGTACTTC. Protein: CASSQIAGRGETQYF. The J gene is TRBJ2-5, the V gene TRBV14; 8 positions match TRBD2. This CDR3 has 15 residues. With V trimmed by 2 bases and J by 5 bases, 7 bases remained unmatched. The germline gives CDR1 SGHDN, CDR2 FVKESK.

The chain has TRBV27 and TRBJ2-7; D remains unclear. Germline V gene sequence: CDR1 MNHEY, CDR2 SMNVEV (reference sequence). The CDR3 covers 13 residues. The V end was cut by 3 bases, the J end by 1 base, with 7 bases between. CDR3 in amino acids: CASSFSASYEQYF. In nucleotides, the CDR3 is TGTGCCAGCAGTTTCAGCGCATCCTACGAGCAGTACTTC.

The chain couples TRBV28 to TRBJ2-2; weak D call: TRBD1 (6 bases). The CDR3 is 16 residues long. Trimming stripped 2 bases from V and 4 bases from J, with 14 bases between. Germline V CDR1 and CDR2: MDHEN, SYDVKM. Here the CDR3 DNA reads TGTGCCAGCAGTTTACTGGACAGAGGAGGCACCGGGGAGCTGTTTTTT. Translation gives CASSLLDRGGTGELFF. Full variable domain (missing parts from reference TRBV28 and TRBJ2-2): DVKVTQSSRYLVKRTGEKVFLECVQDMDHENMFWYRQDPGLGLRLIYFSYDVKMKEKGDIPEGYSVSREKKERFSLILESASTNQTSMYLCASSLLDRGGTGELFFGEGSRLTVL.

This clone was recorded only once. The chain joins TRBV28 to TRBJ2-5; TRBD2 agrees at 14 bases. This CDR3 spans 17 amino acids. CDR1 is MDHEN and CDR2 is SYDVKM in the germline V gene. V shed 7 bases and J 0 bases; nucleotides not matched to a gene: 7. CDR3 coding DNA: TGTGCCAGCACCTCGGGACTAGCGGGGGTGTACCAAGAGACCCAGTACTTC. Amino acids: CASTSGLAGVYQETQYF.

This clone showed up just once. The chain links TRBV7-9 to TRBJ2-1, with 10 bases matching TRBD2. Germline trimming cut 4 bases from V and 0 bases from J; bases unmatched to any gene: 12. Germline-derived CDR1 and CDR2 are SEHNR and FQNEAQ (reference sequence). The CDR3 loop spans 19 amino acids. CDR3 sequence reads: CASSYRTSGSPSSYNEQFF. In DNA form, the CDR3 reads TGTGCCAGCAGCTACCGGACTAGCGGTTCTCCCAGCTCCTACAATGAGCAGTTCTTC. The variable domain in full, with the rest retrieved from reference TRBV7-9 and TRBJ2-1, is DTGVSQNPRHKITKRGQNVTFRCDPISEHNRLYWYRQTLGQGPEFLTYFQNEAQLEKSRLLSDRFSAERPKGSFSTLEIQRTEQGDSAMYLCASSYRTSGSPSSYNEQFFGPGTRLTVL.

The chain recombines TRBV5-6 with TRBJ2-3; 12 positions match TRBD2. There are 16 residues in the CDR3. Per the germline V gene, CDR1 is SGHDT and CDR2 is YYEEEE. V lost 4 bases and J lost 2; bases outside the gene matches: 5. The DNA for the CDR3 is TGTGCCAGCAGCGCCACTAGCGGGGGGTCCACAGATACGCAGTATTTT. As protein: CASSATSGGSTDTQYF.

The chain recombines TRBV7-8 with TRBJ2-1, with D possibly matching TRBD2 (6 bases). CDR1 SGHVS and CDR2 FQNEAQ come from the germline V gene. Trimming shortened V by 1 base and J by 1 base, and 17 bases separated the two germline ends. The CDR3 runs 18 residues. The CDR3 reads CASSLVVWGVGSYNEQFF. In DNA, the CDR3 is TGTGCCAGCAGCTTAGTCGTTTGGGGGGTTGGTTCCTACAATGAGCAGTTCTTC.

The J gene is TRBJ2-3, the V gene TRBV6-6; 7 bases match TRBD2. Germline V gene lookup returns CDR1 MNHNY and CDR2 SVGAGI (reference sequence). This CDR3 contains 15 residues. The V gene end was trimmed by 3 bases and the J gene end by 3 bases; junction bases not matched to a gene: 6. The CDR3 here is CASSYGHGGTDTQYF. As DNA, the CDR3 is TGTGCCAGCAGTTATGGACACGGGGGGACAGATACGCAGTATTTT.

CDR3 residues: CASSLAGVDEQYF. The CDR3 bases are TGTGCCAGCAGTTTAGCGGGAGTGGACGAGCAGTACTTC. The V gene is TRBV27, the J gene TRBJ2-7, with TRBD2 matching over 7 bases. J was trimmed by 5 bases and V by 2 bases; bases with no gene match: 3. The length of the CDR3 is 13 residues. The germline V gene has CDR1 MNHEY and CDR2 SMNVEV (reference sequence).

The chain employs TRBV30 and TRBJ1-2, with TRBD1 as a possible D gene (6 bases). The V gene's germline CDR1 is GTSNPN and CDR2 SVGIG (reference sequence). V lost 5 bases, J lost 8 bases, and 9 bases lay in between. The CDR3 extends over 10 amino acids. This CDR3 reads CAWGTGGYTF. CDR3 nucleotides: TGTGCCTGGGGAACAGGGGGCTACACCTTC. Variable domain in full (rest from reference TRBV30 and TRBJ1-2): SQTIHQWPATLVQPVGSPLSLECTVEGTSNPNLYWYRQAAGRGLQLLFYSVGIGQISSEVPQNLSASRPQDRQFILSSKKLLLSDSGFYLCAWGTGGYTFGSGTRLTVV.

The V gene is TRBV4-3, the J gene TRBJ1-6, with a tentative D call TRBD1 (5 bases). From germline, CDR1 is LGHNA and CDR2 YSLEER. V lost 4 bases, J lost 10 bases, and 11 bases lay in between. The CDR3 runs to 13 residues. The chain's CDR3 is CASSLGEGSPLHF. The CDR3 bases are TGCGCCAGCAGCCTAGGGGAAGGGTCACCCCTCCACTTT.

CDR3 coding DNA: TGCGCCAGCAGCTTGGTCGGGGATGGCTACACCTTC. Translation: CASSLVGDGYTF. The chain is built from TRBV5-1 and TRBJ1-2; D not resolved. The ends were cut back, 0 bases at V and 6 bases at J, with 6 bases in the middle. The CDR3 spans 12 residues. CDR1 is SGHRS, CDR2 YFSETQ, per germline. The complete variable domain, with remaining parts taken from reference TRBV5-1 and TRBJ1-2, reads KAGVTQTPRYLIKTRGQQVTLSCSPISGHRSVSWYQQTPGQGLQFLFEYFSETQRNKGNFPGRFSGRQFSNSRSEMNVSTLELGDSALYLCASSLVGDGYTFGSGTRLTVV.

The chain uses TRBV19 and TRBJ2-3; D call uncertain. The CDR3 has 13 residues. Germline V gene data show CDR1 as LNHDA and CDR2 as SQIVND (reference sequence). Trimming cost V 4 bases and J 4 bases, with 9 bases left between them. The CDR3 sequence: CASSTVEPDTQYF. For the CDR3, the DNA is TGTGCCAGTAGTACGGTAGAACCAGATACGCAGTATTTT.

The J gene is TRBJ2-6, the V gene TRBV28, with TRBD1 matching 7 bases. Germline values: CDR1 MDHEN, CDR2 SYDVKM. The CDR3 length is 20 residues. The ends lost 3 bases at V and 0 bases at J; junction bases unmatched: 14. The chain's CDR3 is CASSFPFGGQSPSGANVLTF. The CDR3 DNA reads as TGTGCCAGCAGTTTCCCTTTTGGGGGACAGTCGCCCTCTGGGGCCAACGTCCTGACTTTC.